This T cell receptor (beta chain) is drawn from a study of blood T cells in healthy people across ages (dated by TCRdb to the mid-2010s). Background on the whole study: Template switching captured roughly one uniquely barcoded TCR beta cDNA molecule per two T cells in model experiments. The study measured age-related changes in TCR beta repertoire diversity using deep sequencing normalized with unique cDNA molecular identifiers. Four age groups were formed from the donors: young (average roughly 15 years), middle-aged (around 40), aged (roughly 56) and long-lived (about 80). To avoid experimental bias, donors of different ages were randomly spread across the sequencing lanes. Two additional independent replicas of 1 million unique cDNA reads from the same blood draw were analyzed for two donors (one aged 18 to 30 and one aged 80 or older).

The library was made by 5' RACE. TCRdb lists the instrument as Illumina HiSeq 2500. The second PCR ran for roughly 7 to 11 cycles and used a J-beta primer mix along with a sample-barcoded 5' primer. Each TCR beta cDNA molecule received a unique molecular identifier from a template-switch 5' adaptor carrying 12 random nucleotides. Each sample yielded at least 3 million CDR3-containing paired-end reads. First-strand cDNA synthesis was performed from all RNA using the Mint cDNA synthesis kit, with priming by a TRBC-specific oligonucleotide. Following uracil-DNA glycosylase treatment, all cDNA underwent a first 18-cycle PCR with the universal primers M1SS and BC2_uni_R. For the original study's pipeline: Normalization of each sample was performed by random selection of 1 million high-quality reads, each carrying a distinct molecular identifier. Instead of being binned into consensus sequences, reads that shared molecular identifiers were thrown out. MiTCR, set to a Q25 quality threshold and the strictest error-elimination algorithm, was used for CDR3 identification, clonotype clustering and error correction. A nonparametric unseen species model with Euler transformation was used to estimate lower-bound total TCR beta diversity. TCRdb passed the public sequencing reads through fastp at Q25 and MiXCR, retaining productive beta sequences. Every distinct CDR3 protein forms one entry, paired with its most common genes and DNA. The V and J calls were not made by the authors but by TCRdb's processing. The sample yields about 1.8 million distinct CDR3 sequences; around half were counted once. About 2.1% of the sample is held by the ten biggest clonotypes.

Systemically healthy Caucasian individuals from Russia, some 36 in total and aged about 6 to 90 years, were included as donors. Each donor gave around 9.9 milliliters of peripheral blood, collected into EDTA-treated Vacutainer tubes. PBMCs were isolated by Ficoll-Paque density-gradient centrifugation, with at least 6 million obtained per sample. Total RNA was extracted from PBMCs with Trizol reagent, with at least 6 micrograms obtained per sample. The percentages of naive CD45RAhigh/CD27high T cells were determined by flow cytometry on a PBMC aliquot from every donor. The CDR3 sequence holds 15 residues, the cysteine and phenylalanine included. Kept here is only the CDR3 DNA, which spans 45 bases and is read in frame from base 1. Unmatched junction bases come to 13, with V trimmed by 7 bases and J by 10 bases. According to the germline V gene, CDR1 reads SNHLY and CDR2 reads FYNNEI. Results and caveats for the whole study, not just this receptor: Observed TCR beta diversity per million T cells fell roughly linearly with age, and a significant reduction was already apparent by age approximately 40. The long-lived group showed more naive CD4+ T cells, fewer expanded clones and increased TCR diversity than the aged group, suggesting age selection. The percentage of naive T cells measured by flow cytometry correlated strongly with observed TCR beta diversity. Conclusive comparison of naive and antigen-experienced compartments was prevented by the profiling of bulk unsorted PBMCs. Estimates of total diversity based on one million sequenced T cells were considered lower bounds and underestimates. Because donor CMV infection status was unknown, age-related changes in expanded clonotypes were potentially confounded.

This clonotype has a handful of counts. It has no known antigen specificity. Within one base of it there is no much larger clone, and no base qualities were kept. The rearranged segments are TRBV2 and TRBJ1-6, with 7 junctional bases fitting TRBD1. This receptor was identified in a woman aged 35 to 49 in good health. Sequenced sample: blood. The nucleotide sequence is given as TGTGCCAGCATGAGGGGGCAGGGGGAGAAGTCACCCCTCCACTTT. Its amino acids are CASMRGQGEKSPLHF.